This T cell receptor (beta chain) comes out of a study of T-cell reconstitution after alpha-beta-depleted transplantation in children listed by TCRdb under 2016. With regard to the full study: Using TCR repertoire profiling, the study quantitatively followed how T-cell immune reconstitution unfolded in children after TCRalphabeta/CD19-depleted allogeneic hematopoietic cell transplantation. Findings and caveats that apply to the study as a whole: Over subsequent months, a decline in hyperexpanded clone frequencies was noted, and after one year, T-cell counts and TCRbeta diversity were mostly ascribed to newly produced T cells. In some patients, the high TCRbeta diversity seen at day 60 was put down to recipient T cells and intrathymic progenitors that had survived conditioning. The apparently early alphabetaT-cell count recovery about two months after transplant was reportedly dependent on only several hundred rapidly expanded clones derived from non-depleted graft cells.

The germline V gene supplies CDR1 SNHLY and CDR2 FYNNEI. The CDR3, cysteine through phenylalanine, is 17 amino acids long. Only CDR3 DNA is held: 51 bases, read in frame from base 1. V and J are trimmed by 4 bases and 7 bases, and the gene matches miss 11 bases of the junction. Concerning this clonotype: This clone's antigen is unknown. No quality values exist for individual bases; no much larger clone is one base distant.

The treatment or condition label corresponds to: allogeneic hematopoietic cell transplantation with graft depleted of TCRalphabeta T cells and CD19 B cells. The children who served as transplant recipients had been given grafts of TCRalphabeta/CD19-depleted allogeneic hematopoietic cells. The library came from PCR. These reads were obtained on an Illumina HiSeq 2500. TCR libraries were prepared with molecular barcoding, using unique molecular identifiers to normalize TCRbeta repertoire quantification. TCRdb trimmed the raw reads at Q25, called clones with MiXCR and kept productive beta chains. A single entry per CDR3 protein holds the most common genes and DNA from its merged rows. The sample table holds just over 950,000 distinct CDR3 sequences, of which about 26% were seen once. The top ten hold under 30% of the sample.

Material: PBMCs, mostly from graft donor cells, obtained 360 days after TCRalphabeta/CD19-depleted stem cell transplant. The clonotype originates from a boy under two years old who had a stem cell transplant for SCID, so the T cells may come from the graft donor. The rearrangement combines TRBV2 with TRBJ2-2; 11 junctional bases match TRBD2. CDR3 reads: CASSGVVLAGGYGELFF. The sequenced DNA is TGTGCCAGCAGTGGCGTCGTGCTAGCGGGGGGTTACGGGGAGCTGTTTTTT.